This T cell receptor beta chain comes out of a study of identical twins. The study, taken as a whole, reports: Abundant cord blood beta clonotypes carried fewer insertions; memory repertoires showed none. The authors noted that invariant MAIT and iNKT cells could partly confound zero-insertion analyses.

cDNA carried unique molecular identifiers, and a universal primer site was added by template switching. From the 5' RACE reads, TCRdb called clonotypes with MiXCR, one entry per CDR3 protein. The table records about 260,000 distinct CDR3 sequences, roughly 7% of them present only once. This clonotype was seen only a few times. What it binds is unknown. This CDR3 region has 15 residues. Losses at the gene ends were 4 bases for V and 4 bases for J; bases not matched to a gene: 5. Germline V gene sequence: CDR1 SGHKS, CDR2 YYEKEE (reference sequence). These same records also appear under a second study, on yellow fever vaccine responses in identical twins.

The rearrangement joins TRBV5-5 to TRBJ2-2; 9 bases fit TRBD1. This TCR was recovered from a woman under 30 in good health. Specimen: memory (CD45RO+) T cells sorted from blood. The CDR3 protein is CASSVQGAGTGELFF. The CDR3 nucleotides read TGTGCCAGCAGCGTACAGGGGGCAGGCACCGGGGAGCTGTTTTTT.